This entry lists 17 T cell receptor beta chains sequenced from one sample in a study of T cells after yellow fever vaccination. MiXCR, run by TCRdb on the 5' RACE reads, gives a single entry per CDR3 protein. The sample consists of a few hundred thousand distinct CDR3 sequences, around 3.9% of them appearing once. The specimen comprised PBMCs, sampled 5 days after the yellow fever booster vaccination. The receptors come from a man younger than 30 who received the YFV17D yellow fever vaccine.

This clonotype appeared many times. The rearrangement uses TRBV6-4 and TRBJ2-1; 9 positions match TRBD2. The CDR3 runs to 15 residues. V shed 5 bases and J 4 bases; nucleotides not matched to a gene: 6. Germline CDR1 and CDR2: MRHNA and SNTAGT. The CDR3 region is CASSISGGQYNEQFF. The CDR3 coding sequence is TGTGCCAGCAGTATCAGCGGGGGGCAATACAATGAGCAGTTCTTC.

This clonotype was detected many times. The rearrangement joins TRBV20-1 to TRBJ2-3, with a tentative D call TRBD2 (5 bases). In germline, CDR1 is DFQATT, CDR2 SNEGSKA (reference sequence). Trimming left V 2 bases short and J 6 bases short, with 15 bases between. CDR3 length: 14 amino acids. The CDR3 reads CSARPSLTMDTQYF. In nucleotides, the CDR3 is TGCAGTGCTAGACCTAGCCTTACTATGGATACGCAGTATTTT.

The V call is TRBV7-9, the J call TRBJ2-7; 7 nucleotides agree with TRBD1. CDR3 length equals 12 residues. J gave up 1 base and V 7 bases, and 1 base lay outside the gene matches. The germline CDR1 and CDR2 sequences are SEHNR and FQNEAQ (reference sequence). The CDR3 protein is CASTQGSYEQYF. The CDR3 nucleotides read TGTGCCAGCACACAGGGGTCCTACGAGCAGTACTTC.

This clonotype was found a few times. The chain joins TRBV12-3 or TRBV12-4 to TRBJ2-1; 8 bases map to TRBD2. This CDR3 is built from 13 residues. The trim removed 3 bases at V and 10 bases at J, leaving 5 bases unmatched. The CDR3 DNA reads as TGTGCCAGCAGTTTGCGGGGGGCTAAGGAGCAGTTCTTC. This sequence encodes CASSLRGAKEQFF.

In its sample, this clonotype was seen a few times. The gene calls are TRBV19 and TRBJ1-6; 10 bases agree with TRBD1. The CDR3 is 16 amino acids. Germline CDR1 is LNHDA and CDR2 is SQIVND (reference sequence). V trimming: 5 bases; J trimming: 13 bases; junction bases outside the gene matches: 14. The CDR3 DNA reads TGTGCCAGTAGTCCCCGTAGTTGGGACAGGGGAACCCCCCTCCACTTT. Translated, it gives CASSPRSWDRGTPLHF.

This clonotype was observed many times. This chain's CDR3 is CASSLGVEETQYF. The CDR3 DNA follows: TGTGCCAGCAGCTTAGGGGTCGAAGAGACCCAGTACTTC. V and J are TRBV7-2 and TRBJ2-5; D is ambiguous. Germline V gives CDR1 SGHTA, CDR2 FQGNSA. The CDR3 sequence is 13 residues long. Trimming stripped 1 base from V and 3 bases from J, with 6 bases between.

This clonotype was seen repeatedly, ten times or more. The V gene is TRBV5-6, the J gene TRBJ2-7; possibly TRBD1 or TRBD2 for D (5 bases each). Germline lookup yields CDR1 SGHDT and CDR2 YYEEEE. The V end lost 5 bases, the J end lost 2 bases, and 14 bases lay between the germline ends. This CDR3 is built from 14 residues. CDR3: CASRSGTATYEQYF. CDR3 sequence (DNA): TGTGCCAGCAGGTCCGGGACGGCAACCTACGAGCAGTACTTC.

This chain connects TRBV29-1 to TRBJ1-5, with D tentatively TRBD1 (6 bases). V shed 4 bases and J shed 7 bases, with 14 bases lying between them. Germline loops: CDR1 SQVTM, CDR2 ANQGSEA. CDR3 size: 13 residues. The CDR3 DNA reads TGCAGCGTTGCCTCGGCAGGGGAACAGCCCCAGCATTTT. Amino acid sequence: CSVASAGEQPQHF.

This clonotype was picked up a small number of times. The V call is TRBV5-1, the J call TRBJ1-6, with a weak D call TRBD1 (5 bases). There are 15 residues in the CDR3. With 1 base removed from V and 5 bases from J, the gap between germline ends came to 10 bases. Germline V gives CDR1 SGHRS, CDR2 YFSETQ. CDR3 bases: TGCGCCAGCAGCTTGAGCGACAGAAATAATTCACCCCTCCACTTT. It encodes CASSLSDRNNSPLHF.

The chain uses TRBV20-1 and TRBJ2-3; a weak D match, TRBD1 (6 bases). The V end lost 3 bases, the J end lost 1 base, and 11 bases lay between the germline ends. This CDR3 is built from 14 residues. In germline, CDR1 is DFQATT, CDR2 SNEGSKA (reference sequence). The CDR3 loop is CSASYAGGTDTQYF. CDR3 DNA: TGCAGTGCTAGTTATGCAGGGGGCACAGATACGCAGTATTTT.

This clonotype was seen only a few times. V usage is TRBV29-1 and J usage is TRBJ1-2; D is uncertain. The ends were cut back, 7 bases at V and 8 bases at J, with 17 bases in the middle. Germline loops: CDR1 SQVTM, CDR2 ANQGSEA. CDR3 length equals 12 residues. CDR3 residues: CSAEGRLRGYTF. Written as DNA, the CDR3 is TGCAGCGCCGAAGGCCGCCTGAGAGGCTACACCTTC.

This clonotype was seen only a few times. The chain employs TRBV6-1 and TRBJ2-3; TRBD2 agrees at 8 bases. J gave up 6 bases and V 7 bases, and 9 bases lay outside the gene matches. CDR1 and CDR2 (germline): MNHNS, SASEGT. The CDR3 totals 14 residues. CDR3 in amino acids: CASTLAGGQDTQYF. The CDR3 coding sequence is TGTGCCAGCACGCTTGCGGGGGGCCAGGATACGCAGTATTTT.

This clonotype was picked up a small number of times. The genes are TRBV7-9 and TRBJ2-7; 9 bases agree with TRBD1. CDR3 length equals 14 residues. After removal of 1 base from V and 4 bases from J, the junction contained 2 bases not matched to a gene. Germline V gene sequence: CDR1 SEHNR, CDR2 FQNEAQ (reference sequence). Here the CDR3 DNA reads TGTGCCAGCAGCTTAGTGGGGACAGGGTACGAGCAGTACTTC. Amino acid sequence: CASSLVGTGYEQYF.

J is TRBJ2-3 and V is TRBV29-1; TRBD1 aligns across 9 bases. Losses at the gene ends were 1 base for V and 4 bases for J; bases not matched to a gene: 18. Germline CDR1 and CDR2: SQVTM and ANQGSEA. This CDR3 is built from 19 residues. The CDR3 region is CSVEGVLIQDRGGSDTQYF. CDR3 bases: TGCAGCGTTGAAGGGGTCTTAATCCAGGACAGGGGCGGGTCAGATACGCAGTATTTT.

This clonotype was recorded a few times. The chain links TRBV5-6 to TRBJ1-6; a possible D gene is TRBD1 (5 bases). CDR1 and CDR2 from the germline V gene are SGHDT and YYEEEE. Trimming took off 4 bases at V and 8 bases at J, with 10 bases between the two ends. This CDR3 is built from 13 residues. The CDR3 DNA reads as TGTGCCAGCAGCCGGGACGGCGATTCACCCCTCCACTTT. Its translation is CASSRDGDSPLHF. The variable domain in full, completed from reference TRBV5-6 and TRBJ1-6, reads DAGVTQSPTHLIKTRGQQVTLRCSPKSGHDTVSWYQQALGQGPQFIFQYYEEEERQRGNFPDRFSGHQFPNYSSELNVNALLLGDSALYLCASSRDGDSPLHFGNGTRLTVT.

This clonotype was detected many times. The chain has TRBV10-3 and TRBJ2-5; D ambiguous. This CDR3 has 14 residues. V was pared by 4 bases and J by 4 bases, with 13 bases between. The germline CDR1 and CDR2 sequences are ENHRY and SYGVKD. The CDR3 reads CAISGASTRETQYF. The CDR3 region has the DNA TGTGCCATCAGTGGTGCCTCGACCCGAGAGACCCAGTACTTC.

The V and J genes are TRBV11-2 and TRBJ2-3, with D unresolved. Per the germline V gene, CDR1 is SGHAT and CDR2 is FQNNGV. The CDR3 has 15 residues. Trimming shortened V by 1 base and J by 1 base, and 9 bases separated the two germline ends. CDR3 bases: TGTGCCAGCAGCTTAGCATTTGGGGGCACAGATACGCAGTATTTT. Protein product: CASSLAFGGTDTQYF.